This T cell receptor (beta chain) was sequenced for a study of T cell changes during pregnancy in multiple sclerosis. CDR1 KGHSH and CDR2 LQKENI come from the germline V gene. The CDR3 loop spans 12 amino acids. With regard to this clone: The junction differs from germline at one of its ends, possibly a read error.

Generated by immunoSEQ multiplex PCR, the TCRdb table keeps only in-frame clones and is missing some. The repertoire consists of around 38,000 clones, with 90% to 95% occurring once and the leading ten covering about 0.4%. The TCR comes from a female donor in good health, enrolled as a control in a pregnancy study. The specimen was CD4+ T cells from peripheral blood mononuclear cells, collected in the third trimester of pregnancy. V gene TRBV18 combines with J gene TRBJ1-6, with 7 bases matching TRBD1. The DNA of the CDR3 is TGTGCCAGCTCTCAGAAACCGGGACAGACTTTTTTT. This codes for CASSQKPGQTFF.